This record concerns one T cell receptor (beta chain) sequence. The antigen is unknown. These data belong to a study of PD-1 blockade in classical Hodgkin lymphoma. The time point denotes: newly diagnosed, previously untreated cHL patient sample. By magnetic negative selection, CD4+ T cells were purified from thawed PBMCs. Newly diagnosed, untreated classical Hodgkin lymphoma PBMCs provided comparison. Study results and caveats: Sources of repertoire differences remain undefined, possibly disease activity or prior therapy.

Assay: immunoSEQ multiplex PCR; the TCRdb copy retains only in-frame clones and omits some. The sample lists about 22,000 clones, 89% occurring once. Germline trimming cut 5 bases from V and 1 base from J; bases unmatched to any gene: 7. This CDR3 comprises 15 residues. Germline V gene lookup returns CDR1 ENHRY and CDR2 SYGVKD. This chain uses TRBV10-3 with TRBJ1-1, with 7 bases fitting TRBD1. The clonotype originates from a human donor with classical Hodgkin lymphoma. The sequencing input was CD4+ T cells from blood. In DNA, the CDR3 is TGTGCCATCAGTCGGGAGACAGGGAAGAACACTGAAGCTTTCTTT. This encodes CAISRETGKNTEAFF.